The 6 T cell receptor beta chains presented below share a single source sample, sequenced in a study of a mutant IDH1 vaccine in newly diagnosed glioma. The data were produced by immunoSEQ multiplex PCR, yet TCRdb's version contains in-frame clones alone and is incomplete. The profile shows roughly 120,000 clones, about 82% of them singletons. For these TCRs, the target antigens are not known. Time point specified: week 11, during vaccination. Every vaccine dose comprised 300 ug of mutant IDH1 20-mer peptide plus topical imiquimod. Sequencing used PBMCs, obtained from a glioma patient whose treatment included an IDH1 peptide vaccine. The receptors come from a middle-aged man with glioma.

The CDR3 loop is CASSQAQTGELFF. The DNA for the CDR3 is TGTGCCAGCAGCCAGGCCCAAACCGGGGAGCTGTTTTTT. The V gene is TRBV2, the J gene TRBJ2-2; unclear D gene. Germline V lookup: CDR1 SNHLY, CDR2 FYNNEI. Trimming left V 6 bases short and J 5 bases short, with 10 bases between. The CDR3 is 13 residues long.

This chain links TRBV9 with TRBJ2-2; D gene ambiguous. The CDR3 contains 12 residues. From germline, CDR1 is SGDLS and CDR2 YYNGEE. Trimming shortened V by 0 bases and J by 7 bases, and 4 bases separated the two germline ends. For the CDR3, the DNA is TGTGCCAGCAGCGTAGCGGGCGGGGAGCTGTTTTTT. Amino acids: CASSVAGGELFF.

This clone was seen only a few times. The chain employs TRBV30 and TRBJ2-7; a possible D gene is TRBD2 (5 bases). The CDR3 runs to 14 residues. V was cut by 0 bases and J by 3 bases, with 12 bases left in between. Germline CDR1 GTSNPN, CDR2 SVGIG (reference sequence). The CDR3 is CAWSVTGSHYEQYF. CDR3 bases: TGTGCCTGGAGTGTAACTGGGAGCCACTACGAGCAGTACTTC.

This chain joins TRBV11-2 and TRBJ2-5; 9 nucleotides line up with TRBD1. Trimming took 6 bases from V and 5 from J; bases not matched to a gene: 7. The CDR3 contains 14 residues. Germline values: CDR1 SGHAT, CDR2 FQNNGV. CDR3 sequence: CASRLTGGGETQYF. The CDR3 nucleotides are TGTGCCAGCAGGCTGACAGGGGGTGGGGAGACCCAGTACTTC.

This sequence joins TRBV4-2 and TRBJ2-3, with 8 bases identical to TRBD2. From germline, CDR1 is LGHNA and CDR2 YNFKEQ. The trim removed 0 bases at V and 1 base at J, leaving 6 bases unmatched. The CDR3 extends over 17 amino acids. This chain's CDR3 is CASSQESAGEGTDTQYF. Here the CDR3 DNA reads TGTGCCAGCAGCCAAGAGTCAGCGGGAGAGGGCACAGATACGCAGTATTTT.

The V and J genes are TRBV19 and TRBJ1-1, with D unclear. V was pared by 5 bases and J by 0 bases, with 13 bases between. CDR1 and CDR2 (germline): LNHDA, SQIVND (reference sequence). The CDR3 contains 15 residues. CDR3 nucleotide sequence: TGTGCCAGTAGTCGAGGACCCTTTTTGAACACTGAAGCTTTCTTT. This encodes CASSRGPFLNTEAFF.